The sequence of this TCR beta chain was determined in a study of cytomegalovirus exposure and HLA in healthy donors. Study observations and caveats: Relative to equally common others, HLA-associated TCR beta chains showed greater clonal expansion in a later analysis. Accurate prediction of most subjects' HLA-A and HLA-B alleles from TCR beta sequences was reported. What a later analysis showed was that several of the most significant clusters appeared linked to common viral pathogens. Most of the TCR beta V segments (in an earlier analysis) were productive either about 87% or about 30% of the time.

13 Jbeta primers and 60 Vbeta primers were used for the PCR. Assay: immunoSEQ multiplex PCR; the TCRdb copy retains only in-frame clones and omits some. The sample lists some 180,000 clones; about 83% were seen once. This clone was observed a few times. Antigen specificity is unknown. The CDR3 runs 15 residues. Per germline, CDR1 SGHVS and CDR2 FQNEAQ. The ends were cut back, 8 bases at V and 1 base at J, with 17 bases in the middle. Sequenced material: PBMCs. J is TRBJ1-1 and V is TRBV7-8, with D perhaps matching TRBD1 (5 bases). The clonotype comes from a man in his forties in good health and CMV-seropositive. The CDR3 here is CASVLGGSPNTEAFF. The CDR3 DNA sequence: TGTGCCAGCGTCCTGGGGGGATCCCCGAACACTGAAGCTTTCTTT. The full variable domain, its missing parts supplied by reference TRBV7-8 and TRBJ1-1, is GAGVSQSPRYKVAKRGQDVALRCDPISGHVSLFWYQQALGQGPEFLTYFQNEAQLDKSGLPSDRFFAERPEGSVSTLKIQRTQQEDSAVYLCASVLGGSPNTEAFFGQGTRLTVV.